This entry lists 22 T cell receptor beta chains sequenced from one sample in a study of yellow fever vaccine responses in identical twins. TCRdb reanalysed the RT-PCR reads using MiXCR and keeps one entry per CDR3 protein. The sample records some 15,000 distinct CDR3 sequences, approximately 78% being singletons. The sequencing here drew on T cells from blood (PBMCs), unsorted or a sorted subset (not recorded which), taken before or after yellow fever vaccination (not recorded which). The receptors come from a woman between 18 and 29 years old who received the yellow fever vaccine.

Here the CDR3 reads CASSLAGGISPGEQYF. CDR3 sequence (DNA): TGTGCCAGCAGCTTAGCGGGAGGAATAAGTCCCGGCGAGCAGTACTTC. This chain uses TRBV7-2 with TRBJ2-7; D perhaps matches TRBD2 (6 bases). The germline V and J ends were trimmed by 0 bases and 6 bases, with 18 bases remaining between them. Germline V CDR1 and CDR2: SGHTA, FQGNSA. The length of the CDR3 is 16 residues.

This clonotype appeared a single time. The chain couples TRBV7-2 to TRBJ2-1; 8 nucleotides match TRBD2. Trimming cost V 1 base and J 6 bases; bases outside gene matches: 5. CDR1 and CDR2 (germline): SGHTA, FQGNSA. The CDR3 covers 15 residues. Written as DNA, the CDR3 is TGTGCCAGCAGCTTAGTGCTAGCGGGCGTCAATGAGCAGTTCTTC. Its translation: CASSLVLAGVNEQFF. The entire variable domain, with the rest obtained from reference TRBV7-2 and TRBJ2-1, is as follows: GAGVSQSPSNKVTEKGKDVELRCDPISGHTALYWYRQSLGQGLEFLIYFQGNSAPDKSGLPSDRFSAERTGGSVSTLTIQRTQQEDSAVYLCASSLVLAGVNEQFFGPGTRLTVL.

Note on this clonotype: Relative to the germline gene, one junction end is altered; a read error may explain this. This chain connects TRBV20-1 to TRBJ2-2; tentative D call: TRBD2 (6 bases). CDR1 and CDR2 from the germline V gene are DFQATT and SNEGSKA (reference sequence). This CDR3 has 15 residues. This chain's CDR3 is CSTGPPGLNTGELFF. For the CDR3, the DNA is TGTTCTACTGGACCACCGGGACTGAACACCGGGGAGCTGTTTTTT.

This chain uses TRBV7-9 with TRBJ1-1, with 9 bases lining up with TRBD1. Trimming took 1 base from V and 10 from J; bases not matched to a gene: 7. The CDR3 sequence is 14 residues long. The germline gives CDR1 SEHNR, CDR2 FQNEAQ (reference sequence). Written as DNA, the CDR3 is TGTGCCAGCAGCTTAGGGGGACAGGGCGTGGGAGCTTTCTTT. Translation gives CASSLGGQGVGAFF.

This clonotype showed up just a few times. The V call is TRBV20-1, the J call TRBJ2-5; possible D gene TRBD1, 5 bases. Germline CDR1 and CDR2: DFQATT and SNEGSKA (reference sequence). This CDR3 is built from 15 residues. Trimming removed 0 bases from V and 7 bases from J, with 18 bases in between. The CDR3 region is CSARDGAERGGTQYF. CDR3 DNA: TGCAGTGCTAGAGATGGGGCAGAACGAGGCGGGACCCAGTACTTC.

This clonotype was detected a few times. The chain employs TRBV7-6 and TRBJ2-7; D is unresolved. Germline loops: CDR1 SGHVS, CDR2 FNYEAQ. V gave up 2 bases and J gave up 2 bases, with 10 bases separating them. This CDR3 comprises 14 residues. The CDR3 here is CASSLMASTYEQYF. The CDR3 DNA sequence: TGTGCCAGCAGCTTAATGGCGAGTACCTACGAGCAGTACTTC.

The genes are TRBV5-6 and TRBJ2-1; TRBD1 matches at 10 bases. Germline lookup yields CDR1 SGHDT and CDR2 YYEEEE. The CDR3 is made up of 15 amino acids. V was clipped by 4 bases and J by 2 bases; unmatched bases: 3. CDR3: CASSRGQGTYNEQFF. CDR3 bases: TGTGCCAGCAGCCGGGGACAGGGGACCTACAATGAGCAGTTCTTC.

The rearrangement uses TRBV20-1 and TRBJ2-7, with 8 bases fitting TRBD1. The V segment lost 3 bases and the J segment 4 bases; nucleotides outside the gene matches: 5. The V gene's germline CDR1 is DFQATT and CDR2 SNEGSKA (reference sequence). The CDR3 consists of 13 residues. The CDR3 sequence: CSARDRVRYEQYF. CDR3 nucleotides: TGCAGTGCTAGGGACAGGGTCCGTTACGAGCAGTACTTC.

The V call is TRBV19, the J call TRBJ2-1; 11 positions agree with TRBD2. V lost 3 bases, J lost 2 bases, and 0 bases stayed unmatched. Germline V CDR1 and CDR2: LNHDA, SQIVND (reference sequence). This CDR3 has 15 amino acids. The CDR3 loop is CASSMTSGTYNEQFF. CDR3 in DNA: TGTGCCAGTAGTATGACTAGCGGGACCTACAATGAGCAGTTCTTC.

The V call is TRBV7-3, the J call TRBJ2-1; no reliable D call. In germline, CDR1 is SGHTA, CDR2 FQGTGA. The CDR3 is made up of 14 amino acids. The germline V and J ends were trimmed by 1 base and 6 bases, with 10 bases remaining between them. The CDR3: CASSLINRANEQFF. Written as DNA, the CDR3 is TGTGCCAGCAGCTTAATAAACAGAGCCAATGAGCAGTTCTTC.

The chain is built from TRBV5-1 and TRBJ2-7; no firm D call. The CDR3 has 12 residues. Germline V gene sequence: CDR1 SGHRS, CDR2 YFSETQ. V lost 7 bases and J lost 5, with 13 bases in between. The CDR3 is CASWEGSHEQYF. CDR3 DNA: TGCGCCAGCTGGGAAGGGTCCCACGAGCAGTACTTC.

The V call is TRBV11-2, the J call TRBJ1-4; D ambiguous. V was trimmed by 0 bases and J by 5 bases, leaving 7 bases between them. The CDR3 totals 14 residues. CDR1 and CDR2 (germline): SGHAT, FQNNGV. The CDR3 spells CASSLENQNEKLFF. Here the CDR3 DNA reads TGTGCCAGCAGCTTAGAAAACCAGAATGAAAAACTGTTTTTT. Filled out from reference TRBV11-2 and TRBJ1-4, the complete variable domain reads EAGVAQSPRYKIIEKRQSVAFWCNPISGHATLYWYQQILGQGPKLLIQFQNNGVVDDSQLPKDRFSAERLKGVDSTLKIQPAKLEDSAVYLCASSLENQNEKLFFGSGTQLSVL.

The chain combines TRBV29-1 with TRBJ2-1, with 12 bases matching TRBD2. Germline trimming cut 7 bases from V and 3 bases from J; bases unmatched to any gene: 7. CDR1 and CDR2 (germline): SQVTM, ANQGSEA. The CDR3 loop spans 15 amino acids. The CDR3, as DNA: TGCAGCGCCGAACTAGCGGGAGGCCTCTACAATGAGCAGTTCTTC. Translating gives CSAELAGGLYNEQFF.

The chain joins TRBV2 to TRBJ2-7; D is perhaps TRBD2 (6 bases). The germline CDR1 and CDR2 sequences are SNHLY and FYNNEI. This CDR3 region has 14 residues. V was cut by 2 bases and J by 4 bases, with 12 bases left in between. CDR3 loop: CASSEMVAVYEQYF. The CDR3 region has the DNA TGTGCCAGCAGTGAAATGGTAGCGGTATACGAGCAGTACTTC.

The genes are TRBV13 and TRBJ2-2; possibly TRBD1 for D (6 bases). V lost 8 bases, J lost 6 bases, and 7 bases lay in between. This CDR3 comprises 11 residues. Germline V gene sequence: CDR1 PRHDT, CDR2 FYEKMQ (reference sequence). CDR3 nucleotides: TGTGCCAGCGCAGGGGCCGGGGAGCTGTTTTTT. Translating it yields CASAGAGELFF.

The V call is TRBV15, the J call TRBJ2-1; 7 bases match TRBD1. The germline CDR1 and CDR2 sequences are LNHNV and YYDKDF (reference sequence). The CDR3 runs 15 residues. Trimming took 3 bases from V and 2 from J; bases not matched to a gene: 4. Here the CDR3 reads CATSRDRFPYNEQFF. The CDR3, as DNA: TGTGCCACCAGCAGGGACAGGTTCCCCTACAATGAGCAGTTCTTC.

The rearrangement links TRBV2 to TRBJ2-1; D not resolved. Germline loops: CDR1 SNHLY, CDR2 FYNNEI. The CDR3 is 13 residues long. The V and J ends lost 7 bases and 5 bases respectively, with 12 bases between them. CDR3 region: CASITQPDNEQFF. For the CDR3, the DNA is TGTGCCAGCATTACCCAACCGGACAATGAGCAGTTCTTC. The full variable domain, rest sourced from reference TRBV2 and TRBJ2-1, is EPEVTQTPSHQVTQMGQEVILRCVPISNHLYFYWYRQILGQKVEFLVSFYNNEISEKSEIFDDQFSVERPDGSNFTLKIRSTKLEDSAMYFCASITQPDNEQFFGPGTRLTVL.

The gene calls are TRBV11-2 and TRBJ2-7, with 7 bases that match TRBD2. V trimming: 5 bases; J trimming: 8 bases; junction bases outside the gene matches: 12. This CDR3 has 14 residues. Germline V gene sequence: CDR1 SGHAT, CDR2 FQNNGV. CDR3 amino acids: CASSLGSAGVQQYF. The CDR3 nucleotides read TGTGCCAGCAGCCTAGGGAGCGCGGGAGTGCAGCAGTACTTC. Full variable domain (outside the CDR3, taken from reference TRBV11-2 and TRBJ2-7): EAGVAQSPRYKIIEKRQSVAFWCNPISGHATLYWYQQILGQGPKLLIQFQNNGVVDDSQLPKDRFSAERLKGVDSTLKIQPAKLEDSAVYLCASSLGSAGVQQYFGPGTRLTVT.

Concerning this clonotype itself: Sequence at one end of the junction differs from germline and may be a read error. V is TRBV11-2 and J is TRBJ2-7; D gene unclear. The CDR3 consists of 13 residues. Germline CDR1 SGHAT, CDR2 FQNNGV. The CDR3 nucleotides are TGTGCCAGCAGCCTAGAACTGGCTGGCGAGCAGTACTTC. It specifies CASSLELAGEQYF.

The CDR3 region has the DNA TGTGCCAGCAGCTATGGACAGGGGTACCAAGAGACCCAGTACTTC. Its translation is CASSYGQGYQETQYF. The rearrangement joins TRBV12-1 to TRBJ2-5; the table's D call, TRBD1, was not checked against the DNA. TRBV12-1 is a known pseudogene. The CDR3 is 15 residues long.

DNA of the CDR3: TGTGCCAGCAGCCAAGACCAGGGCAGCGGCTACACCTTC. Its protein product is CASSQDQGSGYTF. The gene calls are TRBV3-1 and TRBJ1-2, with D possibly being TRBD1 (5 bases). The CDR3 totals 13 residues. The germline V gene has CDR1 LGHDT and CDR2 YNNKEL (reference sequence). The V end was cut by 0 bases, the J end by 8 bases, with 10 bases between.

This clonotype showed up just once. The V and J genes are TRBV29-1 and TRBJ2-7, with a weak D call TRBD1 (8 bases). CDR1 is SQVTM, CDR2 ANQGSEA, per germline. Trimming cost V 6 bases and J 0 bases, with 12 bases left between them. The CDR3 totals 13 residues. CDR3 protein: CSVYRGGSYEQYF. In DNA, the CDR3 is TGCAGCGTCTACAGGGGGGGCTCCTACGAGCAGTACTTC.